Listed below are T cell receptor beta chains from one sample, sequenced in a study of cytomegalovirus exposure and HLA in healthy donors. Clones were read by immunoSEQ multiplex PCR, and TCRdb kept only the in-frame ones, dropping some. Seen here are tens of thousands of clones, around three quarters observed once, and the top ten hold around 0.63%. The sample was PBMCs. The receptors here all came from a young man in good health and CMV-seronegative. CDR3s include the opening cysteine and the closing phenylalanine or tryptophan. A D gene is named only where the DNA matches it firmly. Rows may omit the clone size; those that give it use once, few, many or a size class.

size,V,J,D,DNA,CDR3
NA,TRBV29-1,TRBJ2-6,NA,TGCAGCGTTGCTCTACTGTCTGGGGCCAACGTCCTGACTTTC,CSVALLSGANVLTF
NA,TRBV14,TRBJ1-1,TRBD1,TGTGCCAGCAGACTAGGACAGGTCTCCCGAGCTTTCTTT,CASRLGQVSRAFF
NA,TRBV6-5,TRBJ1-1,NA,TGTGCCAGCTCCTCGGTCAGGGAGAACACTGAAGCTTTCTTT,CASSSVRENTEAFF
few,TRBV6-5,TRBJ1-2,TRBD1,TGTGCCAGCAGCCTCGGGACAGGGGATCGTGGCTACACCTTC,CASSLGTGDRGYTF
NA,TRBV2,TRBJ1-6,NA,TGTGCCAGCAGTGATCGTAGCTCCTATAATTCACCCCTCCACTTT,CASSDRSSYNSPLHF
NA,TRBV7-2,TRBJ1-2,TRBD1,TGTGCCAGCAGCTTAGGGGACAGGGAGTACTATGGCTACACCTTC,CASSLGDREYYGYTF
NA,TRBV9,TRBJ2-2,NA,TGTGCCAGCAGCGTAGTATCTAACACCGGGGAGCTGTTTTTT,CASSVVSNTGELFF
NA,TRBV7-7,TRBJ2-5,NA,TGTGCCAGCAGCTTAGCAGGGGGCGCGGGGCAAGAGACCCAGTACTTC,CASSLAGGAGQETQYF
NA,TRBV5-6,TRBJ2-5,NA,TGTGCCAGCAGCTTGGAAGGCGTACTAGTCGGGGAGACCCAGTACTTC,CASSLEGVLVGETQYF
NA,TRBV5-1,TRBJ2-7,TRBD1,TGCGCCAGCAGCCGGGACAGCTACGAGCAGTACTTC,CASSRDSYEQYF
NA,TRBV4-3,TRBJ1-4,TRBD1,TGCGCCAGCAGCCAAGGAGACAGGGGGCTTAGTAATGAAAAACTGTTTTTT,CASSQGDRGLSNEKLFF
NA,TRBV6-5,TRBJ2-7,NA,TGTGCCAGCAGTTACACGAAGGCCAGTAGCGAGCAGTACTTC,CASSYTKASSEQYF
NA,TRBV29-1,TRBJ2-1,NA,TGCAGCGTTGAAGATGGTAGAGCGTACAATGAGCAGTTCTTC,CSVEDGRAYNEQFF
NA,TRBV18,TRBJ2-6,NA,TGTGCCAGCTCACCTGCCGGGACTGGGGCCAACGTCCTGACTTTC,CASSPAGTGANVLTF
NA,TRBV9,TRBJ2-7,NA,TGTGCCAGCAGCTCAGGGCCAGGCCGCTACGAGCAGTACTTC,CASSSGPGRYEQYF
NA,TRBV5-1,TRBJ2-1,NA,TGCGCCAGCAGCTTCGGTTATAAGCGGTCCTCCTACAATGAGCAGTTCTTC,CASSFGYKRSSYNEQFF
few,TRBV5-4,TRBJ2-1,NA,TGTGCCAGCACCCGGACAGATTCCTACAATGAGCAGTTCTTC,CASTRTDSYNEQFF
NA,TRBV5-6,TRBJ2-3,NA,TGTGCCAGCAGCTTGTCGTCGGGAGATACGCAGTATTTT,CASSLSSGDTQYF
NA,TRBV19,TRBJ2-1,NA,TGTGCCAGTAGTATAAATCTAGCGCTGCTAAACAATGAGCAGTTCTTC,CASSINLALLNNEQFF
once,TRBV13,TRBJ2-1,TRBD1,TGTGCCAGCAGCTTACCTACAGGGGGTTCGGACAACAATGAGCAGTTCTTC,CASSLPTGGSDNNEQFF
NA,TRBV6-1,TRBJ1-1,NA,TGTGCCAGCAGTGAACCAGGGGACACTGAAGCTTTCTTT,CASSEPGDTEAFF
NA,TRBV29-1,TRBJ1-2,TRBD1,TGCAGCGTTGATGGGACAGGGGCCTATGGCTACACCTTC,CSVDGTGAYGYTF
few,TRBV11-3,TRBJ2-1,TRBD2,TGTGCCAGCAGTCAACTAGCGGGACACAACAATGAGCAGTTCTTC,CASSQLAGHNNEQFF
NA,TRBV20-1,TRBJ2-7,TRBD1,TGCAGTGCTCGACAGGGTGAAGAGCAGTACTTC,CSARQGEEQYF
NA,TRBV5-6,TRBJ2-1,TRBD1,TGTGCCAGCAGCTTGGATAGGGGGCGAAGCTCCTACAATGAGCAGTTCTTC,CASSLDRGRSSYNEQFF
NA,TRBV2,TRBJ1-4,TRBD1,TGTGCCAGCATCCAGGGGGGTCTTAATGAAAAACTGTTTTTT,CASIQGGLNEKLFF
NA,TRBV11-3,TRBJ1-1,TRBD1,TGTGCCAGCAGCTTACACCCGGACAGGGGCACCCGGAACACTGAAGCTTTCTTT,CASSLHPDRGTRNTEAFF
once,TRBV19,TRBJ1-2,TRBD1,TGTGCCAGTAGGCGGGACAGGGACTATGGCTACACCTTC,CASRRDRDYGYTF
once,TRBV10-1,TRBJ2-5,NA,TGCGCCAGCAGTGAAGACCCGAGGGAGACCCAGTACTTC,CASSEDPRETQYF
NA,TRBV30,TRBJ2-5,TRBD2,TGTGCCTGGATGGCGGGGGTGCAAGAGACCCAGTACTTC,CAWMAGVQETQYF
NA,TRBV6-5,TRBJ1-1,NA,TGTGCCAGCAGGAGGAGGCCGTCCAACACTGAAGCTTTCTTT,CASRRRPSNTEAFF
NA,TRBV5-1,TRBJ2-5,TRBD1,TGCGCCAGCAGCTCGACAGGGGGCACGACGACCCAGTACTTC,CASSSTGGTTTQYF
NA,TRBV10-3,TRBJ2-7,TRBD1,TGTGCCATCAGTGAGTTTCCCGACAGGGGGCGCATACTTTTCTCCTACGAGCAGTACTTC,CAISEFPDRGRILFSYEQYF
NA,TRBV4-1,TRBJ1-2,NA,TGCGCCAGCAGCCAAGATACCTATCAAGTCGGCTACACCTTC,CASSQDTYQVGYTF